This TCR beta chain is drawn from a study of shared clonotypes between healthy human individuals. Only CD45RO-negative cells positively selected for CCR7 counted as naive CD8 cells, so terminally differentiated effector memory CD45RA+ cells were excluded. Every one of the donors was a Caucasian adult that lived in Nashville, Tennessee. V was pared by 2 bases and J by 3 bases, with 1 base of the junction left unmatched. Germline CDR1 and CDR2: SGHTA and FQGTGA. This CDR3 has 15 amino acids. Clones were sequenced by immunoSEQ multiplex PCR, and TCRdb holds only the in-frame ones, with some missing. The sample comprises about 680,000 clones, 92% of which are singletons, and approximately 24% rests with the top ten.

The sequence was collected from a man aged 25-45 years in good health. The sequenced sample was naive CD8+ T cells sorted from blood. The chain combines TRBV7-3 with TRBJ2-1; 10 bases fit TRBD2. CDR3 nucleotide sequence: TGTGCCAGCAGCTTAGGACTAGCGGACTACAATGAGCAGTTCTTC. Protein sequence: CASSLGLADYNEQFF.